This TCR beta chain originates from a study of blood T cell repertoires in COVID-19. In the study overall: Sites in the United States, Italy and Spain provided acute and convalescent COVID-19 samples. PBMCs, B-cell-depleted T cells, or T cells were the source of the cDNA or gDNA that made up the material.

This CDR3 spans 17 amino acids. Germline loops: CDR1 LNHDA, CDR2 SQIVND (reference sequence). V was cut by 0 bases and J by 6 bases, with 21 bases left in between. Authors' processing steps: Amplification of reference gene primers provided the estimated nucleated cell counts. The assay was immunoSEQ multiplex PCR, and TCRdb's table has in-frame clones only and misses some. D and trimming come from the DNA, and the V and J calls and clone size come from that table. The sample yields about 440,000 clones, nearly 90% seen once. In assigning cohorts, the study relied on participant-reported clinical history.

The chain employs TRBV19 and TRBJ2-7, with a weak D call TRBD2 (5 bases). The sequence was collected from a woman aged 18-29 years with acute COVID-19. Sequenced sample: PBMCs or T cells enriched from blood (not recorded which). This chain's CDR3 is CASSIDLWTWQSSEQYF. The CDR3 DNA is TGTGCCAGTAGTATAGATTTGTGGACTTGGCAAAGTTCCGAGCAGTACTTC.